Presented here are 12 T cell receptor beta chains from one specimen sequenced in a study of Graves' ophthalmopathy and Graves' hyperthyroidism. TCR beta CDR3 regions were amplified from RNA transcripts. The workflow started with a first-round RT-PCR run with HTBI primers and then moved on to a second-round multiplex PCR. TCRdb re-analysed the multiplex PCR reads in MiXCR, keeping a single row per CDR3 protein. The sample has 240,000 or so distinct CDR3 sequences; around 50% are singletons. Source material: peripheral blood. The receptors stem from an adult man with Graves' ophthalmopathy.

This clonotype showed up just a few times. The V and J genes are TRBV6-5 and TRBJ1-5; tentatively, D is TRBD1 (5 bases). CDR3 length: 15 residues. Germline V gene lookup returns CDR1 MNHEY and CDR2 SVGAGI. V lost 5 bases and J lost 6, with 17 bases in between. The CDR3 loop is CASSVTSTRGQPQHF. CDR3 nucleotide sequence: TGTGCCAGCAGTGTAACCTCCACAAGGGGTCAGCCCCAGCATTTT.

CDR3 DNA: TGTGCCAGCAGGGCTTTGTCGGGGGCCTATGGCTACACCTTC. Its protein is CASRALSGAYGYTF. The chain has TRBV9 and TRBJ1-2; a weak D match, TRBD1 (6 bases). Germline V gene sequence: CDR1 SGDLS, CDR2 YYNGEE. Trimming took off 5 bases at V and 4 bases at J, with 15 bases between the two ends. The CDR3 length is 14 residues.

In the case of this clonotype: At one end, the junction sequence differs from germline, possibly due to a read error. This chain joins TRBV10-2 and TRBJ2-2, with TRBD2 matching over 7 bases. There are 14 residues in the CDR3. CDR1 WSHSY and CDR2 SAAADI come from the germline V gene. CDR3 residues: CASTRLAGSGELFF. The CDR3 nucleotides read TGTGCCAGCACCAGACTAGCCGGTTCGGGGGAGCTGTTTTTT.

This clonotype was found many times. The CDR3 here is CASSGRQGAAYEQYF. The CDR3 DNA reads as TGTGCCAGCAGCGGTCGACAGGGGGCTGCCTACGAGCAGTACTTC. The chain is built from TRBV11-2 and TRBJ2-7, with 10 bases that match TRBD1. The junction had 6 bases not matched to a gene; V was cut back by 5 bases and J by 2 bases. This CDR3 is built from 15 residues. Germline-derived CDR1 and CDR2 are SGHAT and FQNNGV.

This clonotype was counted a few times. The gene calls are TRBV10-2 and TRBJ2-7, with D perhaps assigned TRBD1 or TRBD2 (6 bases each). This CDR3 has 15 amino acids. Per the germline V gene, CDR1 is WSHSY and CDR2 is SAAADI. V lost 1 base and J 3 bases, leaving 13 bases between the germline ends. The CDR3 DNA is TGCGCCAGCAGTGAGTGGGTAGGGGGAGGCTACGAGCAGTACTTC. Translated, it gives CASSEWVGGGYEQYF.

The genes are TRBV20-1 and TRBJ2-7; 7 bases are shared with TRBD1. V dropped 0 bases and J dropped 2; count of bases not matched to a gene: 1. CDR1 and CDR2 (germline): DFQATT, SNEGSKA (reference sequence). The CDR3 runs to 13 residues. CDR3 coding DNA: TGCAGTGCTAGAGACACAGGGGCCTACGAGCAGTACTTC. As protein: CSARDTGAYEQYF.

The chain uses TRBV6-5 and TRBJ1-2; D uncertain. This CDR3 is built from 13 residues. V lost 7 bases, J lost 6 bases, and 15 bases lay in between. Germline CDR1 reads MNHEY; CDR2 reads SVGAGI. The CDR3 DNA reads TGTGCCAGCACGTTGAAGGGTGGCCATGGCTACACCTTC. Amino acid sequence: CASTLKGGHGYTF.

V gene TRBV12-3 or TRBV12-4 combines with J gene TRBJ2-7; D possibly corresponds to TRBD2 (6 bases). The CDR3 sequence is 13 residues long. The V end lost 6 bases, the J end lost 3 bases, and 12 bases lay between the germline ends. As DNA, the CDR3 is TGTGCCAGCAGCTGGCCGGGGGACTACGAGCAGTACTTC. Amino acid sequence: CASSWPGDYEQYF.

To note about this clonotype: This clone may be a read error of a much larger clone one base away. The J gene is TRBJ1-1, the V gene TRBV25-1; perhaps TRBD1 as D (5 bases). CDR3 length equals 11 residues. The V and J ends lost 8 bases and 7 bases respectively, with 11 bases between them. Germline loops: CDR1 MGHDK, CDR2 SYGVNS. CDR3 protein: CASCGGFEAFF. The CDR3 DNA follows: TGTGCCAGCTGTGGGGGTTTTGAAGCTTTCTTT.

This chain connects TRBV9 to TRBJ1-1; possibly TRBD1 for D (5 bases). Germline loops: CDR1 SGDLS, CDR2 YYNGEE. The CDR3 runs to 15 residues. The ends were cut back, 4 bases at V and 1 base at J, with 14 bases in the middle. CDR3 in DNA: TGTGCCAGCAGCTTCTACGTCGGGGCGAACACTGAAGCTTTCTTT. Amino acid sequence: CASSFYVGANTEAFF.

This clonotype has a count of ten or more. The CDR3 sequence: CSVSDSGGIYEQYF. The CDR3 DNA reads TGCAGCGTCTCGGACAGCGGGGGGATATACGAGCAGTACTTC. The chain employs TRBV29-1 and TRBJ2-7; 9 nucleotides match TRBD2. Germline-derived CDR1 and CDR2 are SQVTM and ANQGSEA. V dropped 6 bases and J dropped 4; count of bases not matched to a gene: 10. The CDR3 is made up of 14 amino acids.

The CDR3 reads CASSLVGSYYNEQYF. The CDR3 DNA is TGTGCCAGCAGCTTAGTGGGGAGCTACTACAATGAGCAGTACTTC. The chain is built from TRBV7-9 and TRBJ2-5; D possibly corresponds to TRBD2 (5 bases). Germline assignment: CDR1 SEHNR and CDR2 FQNEAQ (reference sequence). The CDR3 has 15 residues. With 1 base removed from V and 11 bases from J, the gap between germline ends came to 20 bases. The variable domain in full, with the rest retrieved from reference TRBV7-9 and TRBJ2-5, is DTGVSQNPRHKITKRGQNVTFRCDPISEHNRLYWYRQTLGQGPEFLTYFQNEAQLEKSRLLSDRFSAERPKGSFSTLEIQRTEQGDSAMYLCASSLVGSYYNEQYFGPGTRLLVL.